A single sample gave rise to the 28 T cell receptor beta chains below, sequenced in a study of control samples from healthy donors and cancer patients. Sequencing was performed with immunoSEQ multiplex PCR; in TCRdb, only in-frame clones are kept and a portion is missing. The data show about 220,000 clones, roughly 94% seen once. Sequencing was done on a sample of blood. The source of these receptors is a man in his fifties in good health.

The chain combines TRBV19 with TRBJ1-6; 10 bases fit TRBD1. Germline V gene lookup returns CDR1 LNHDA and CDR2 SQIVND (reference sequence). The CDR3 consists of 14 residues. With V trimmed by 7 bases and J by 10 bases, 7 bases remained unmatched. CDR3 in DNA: TGTGCCAGTACCCGACAGGGGGCAAGATCACCCCTCCACTTT. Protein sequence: CASTRQGARSPLHF.

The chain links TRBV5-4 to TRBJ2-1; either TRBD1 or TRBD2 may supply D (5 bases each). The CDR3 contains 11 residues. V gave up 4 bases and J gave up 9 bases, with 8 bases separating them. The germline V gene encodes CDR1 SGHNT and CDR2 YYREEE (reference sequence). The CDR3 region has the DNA TGTGCCAGCAGCCCTGGGGGTGAGCAGTTCTTC. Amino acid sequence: CASSPGGEQFF. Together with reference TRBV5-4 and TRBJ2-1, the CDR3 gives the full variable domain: ETGVTQSPTHLIKTRGQQVTLRCSSQSGHNTVSWYQQALGQGPQFIFQYYREEENGRGNFPPRFSGLQFPNYSSELNVNALELDDSALYLCASSPGGEQFFGPGTRLTVL.

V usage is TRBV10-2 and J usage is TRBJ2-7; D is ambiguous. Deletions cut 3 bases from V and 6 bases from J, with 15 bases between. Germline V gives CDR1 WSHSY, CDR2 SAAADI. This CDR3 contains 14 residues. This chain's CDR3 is CASSEVRGPSEQYV. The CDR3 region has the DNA TGCGCCAGCAGTGAAGTGCGAGGCCCAAGCGAGCAGTACGTC.

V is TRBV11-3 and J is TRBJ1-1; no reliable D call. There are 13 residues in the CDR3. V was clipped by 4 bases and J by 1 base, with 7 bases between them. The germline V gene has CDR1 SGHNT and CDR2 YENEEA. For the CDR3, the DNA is TGTGCCAGCAGCTCTAATACGAACACTGAAGCTTTCTTT. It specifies CASSSNTNTEAFF.

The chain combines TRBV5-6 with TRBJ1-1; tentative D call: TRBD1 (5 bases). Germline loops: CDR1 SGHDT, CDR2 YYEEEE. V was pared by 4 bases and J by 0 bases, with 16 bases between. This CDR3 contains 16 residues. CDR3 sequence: CASSLLTTGMNTEAFF. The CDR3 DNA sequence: TGTGCCAGCAGCCTCCTCACTACAGGTATGAACACTGAAGCTTTCTTT.

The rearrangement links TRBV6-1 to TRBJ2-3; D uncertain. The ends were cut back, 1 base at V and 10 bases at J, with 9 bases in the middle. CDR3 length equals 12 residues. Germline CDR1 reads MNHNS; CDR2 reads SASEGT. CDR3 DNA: TGTGCCAGCAGTGAAGGGGTAGCCTCGCAGTATTTT. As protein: CASSEGVASQYF.

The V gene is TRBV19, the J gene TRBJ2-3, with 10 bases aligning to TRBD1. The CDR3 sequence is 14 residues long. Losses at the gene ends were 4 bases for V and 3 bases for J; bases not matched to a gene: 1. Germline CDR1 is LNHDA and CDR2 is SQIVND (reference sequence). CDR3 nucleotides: TGTGCCAGTAGTACGGGACAGGGGACAGATACGCAGTATTTT. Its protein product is CASSTGQGTDTQYF.

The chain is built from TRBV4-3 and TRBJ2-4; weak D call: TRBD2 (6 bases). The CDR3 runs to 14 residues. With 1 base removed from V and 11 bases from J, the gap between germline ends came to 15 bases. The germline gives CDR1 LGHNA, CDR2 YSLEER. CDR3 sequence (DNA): TGCGCCAGCAGCCAAGGGAGGGAGACAGCTCTTCAGTACTTC. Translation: CASSQGRETALQYF.

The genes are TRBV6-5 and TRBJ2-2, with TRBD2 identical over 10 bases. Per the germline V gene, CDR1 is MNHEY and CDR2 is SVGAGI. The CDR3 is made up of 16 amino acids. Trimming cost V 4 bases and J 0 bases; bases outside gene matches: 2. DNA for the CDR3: TGTGCCAGCAGTTTAGCGGGGGGTTCGAACACCGGGGAGCTGTTTTTT. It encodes CASSLAGGSNTGELFF.

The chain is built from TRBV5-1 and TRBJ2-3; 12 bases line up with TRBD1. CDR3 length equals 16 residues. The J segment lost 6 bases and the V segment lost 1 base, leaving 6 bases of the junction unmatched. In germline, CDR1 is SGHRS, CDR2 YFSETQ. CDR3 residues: CASSLFGTGGDDTQYF. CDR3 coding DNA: TGCGCCAGCAGCTTGTTTGGGACAGGGGGCGACGATACGCAGTATTTT.

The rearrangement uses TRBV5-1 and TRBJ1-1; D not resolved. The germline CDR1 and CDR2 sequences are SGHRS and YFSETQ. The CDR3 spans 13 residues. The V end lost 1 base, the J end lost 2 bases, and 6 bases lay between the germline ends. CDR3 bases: TGCGCCAGCAGCTTGCGTATAAACACTGAAGCTTTCTTT. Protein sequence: CASSLRINTEAFF.

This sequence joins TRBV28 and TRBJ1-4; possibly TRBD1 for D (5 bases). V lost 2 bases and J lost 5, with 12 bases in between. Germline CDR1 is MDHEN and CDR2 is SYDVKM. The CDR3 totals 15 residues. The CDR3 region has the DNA TGTGCCAGCAGTTTAGAATGGGGGGGGAATGAAAAACTGTTTTTT. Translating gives CASSLEWGGNEKLFF.

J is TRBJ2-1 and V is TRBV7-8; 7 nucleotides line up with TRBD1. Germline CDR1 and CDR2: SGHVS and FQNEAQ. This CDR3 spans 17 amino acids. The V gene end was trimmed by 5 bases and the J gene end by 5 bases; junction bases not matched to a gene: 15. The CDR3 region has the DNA TGTGCCAGCAGCCATGAACGCAAAGGACAGGTTAACAATGAGCAGTTCTTC. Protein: CASSHERKGQVNNEQFF.

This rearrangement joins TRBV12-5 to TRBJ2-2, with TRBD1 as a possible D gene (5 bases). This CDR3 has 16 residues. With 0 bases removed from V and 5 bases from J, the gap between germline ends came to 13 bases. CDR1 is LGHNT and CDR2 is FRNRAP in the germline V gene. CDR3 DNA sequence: TGTGCTAGTGGTTTGGTAGTGGGCAGGGAAACCGGGGAGCTGTTTTTT. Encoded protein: CASGLVVGRETGELFF.

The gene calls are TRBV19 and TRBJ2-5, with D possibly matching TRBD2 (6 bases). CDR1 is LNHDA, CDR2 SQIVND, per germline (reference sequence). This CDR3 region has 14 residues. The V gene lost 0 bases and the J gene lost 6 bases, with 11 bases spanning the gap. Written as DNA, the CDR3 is TGTGCCAGTAGTATAGATGGGGGGATGAAGACCCAGTACTTC. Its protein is CASSIDGGMKTQYF. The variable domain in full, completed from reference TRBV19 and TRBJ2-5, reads DGGITQSPKYLFRKEGQNVTLSCEQNLNHDAMYWYRQDPGQGLRLIYYSQIVNDFQKGDIAEGYSVSREKKESFPLTVTSAQKNPTAFYLCASSIDGGMKTQYFGPGTRLLVL.

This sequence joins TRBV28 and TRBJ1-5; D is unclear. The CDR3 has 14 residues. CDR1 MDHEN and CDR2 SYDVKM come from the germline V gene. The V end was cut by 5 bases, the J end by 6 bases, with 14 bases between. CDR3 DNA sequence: TGTGCCAGCAGTAGTACCATGGGCTCTCAGCCCCAGCATTTT. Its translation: CASSSTMGSQPQHF. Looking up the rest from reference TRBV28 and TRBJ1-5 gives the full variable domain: DVKVTQSSRYLVKRTGEKVFLECVQDMDHENMFWYRQDPGLGLRLIYFSYDVKMKEKGDIPEGYSVSREKKERFSLILESASTNQTSMYLCASSSTMGSQPQHFGDGTRLSIL.

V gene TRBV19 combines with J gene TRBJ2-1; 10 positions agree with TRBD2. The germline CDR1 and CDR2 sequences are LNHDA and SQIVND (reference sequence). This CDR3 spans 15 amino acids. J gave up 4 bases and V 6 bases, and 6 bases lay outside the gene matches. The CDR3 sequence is CASSSGLAEYNEQFF. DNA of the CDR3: TGTGCCAGTAGCTCCGGACTAGCGGAGTACAATGAGCAGTTCTTC.

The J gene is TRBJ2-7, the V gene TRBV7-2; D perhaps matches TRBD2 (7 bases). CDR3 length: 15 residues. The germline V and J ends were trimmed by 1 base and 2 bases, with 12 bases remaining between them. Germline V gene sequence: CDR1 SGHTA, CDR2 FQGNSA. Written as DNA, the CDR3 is TGTGCCAGCAGCTTAGGGTGGGGGGGCCCCTACGAGCAGTACTTC. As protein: CASSLGWGGPYEQYF.

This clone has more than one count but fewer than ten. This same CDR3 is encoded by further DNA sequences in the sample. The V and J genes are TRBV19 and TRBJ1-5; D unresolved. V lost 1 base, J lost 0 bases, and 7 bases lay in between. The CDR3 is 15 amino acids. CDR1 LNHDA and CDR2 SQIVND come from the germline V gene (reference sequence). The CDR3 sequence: CASSIAGDSNQPQHF. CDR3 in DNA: TGTGCCAGTAGTATAGCCGGGGATAGCAATCAGCCCCAGCATTTT. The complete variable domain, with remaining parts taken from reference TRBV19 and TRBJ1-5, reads DGGITQSPKYLFRKEGQNVTLSCEQNLNHDAMYWYRQDPGQGLRLIYYSQIVNDFQKGDIAEGYSVSREKKESFPLTVTSAQKNPTAFYLCASSIAGDSNQPQHFGDGTRLSIL.

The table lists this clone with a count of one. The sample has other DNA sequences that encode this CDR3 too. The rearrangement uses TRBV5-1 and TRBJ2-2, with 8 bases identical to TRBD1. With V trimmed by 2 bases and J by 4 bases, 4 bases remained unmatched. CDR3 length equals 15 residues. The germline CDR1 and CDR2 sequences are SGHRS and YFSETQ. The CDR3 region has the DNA TGCGCCAGCAGCTTAGGCCAGGGGGCCACCGGGGAGCTGTTTTTT. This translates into CASSLGQGATGELFF.

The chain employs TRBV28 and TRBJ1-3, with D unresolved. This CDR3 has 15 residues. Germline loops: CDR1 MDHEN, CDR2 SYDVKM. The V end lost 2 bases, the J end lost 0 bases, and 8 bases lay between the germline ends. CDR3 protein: CASSLVVSSGNTIYF. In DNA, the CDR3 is TGTGCCAGCAGTTTAGTAGTGAGCTCTGGAAACACCATATATTTT.

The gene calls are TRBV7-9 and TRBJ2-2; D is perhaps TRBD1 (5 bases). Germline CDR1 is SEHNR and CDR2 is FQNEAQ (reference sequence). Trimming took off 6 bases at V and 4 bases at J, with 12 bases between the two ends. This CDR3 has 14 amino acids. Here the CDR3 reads CASSQPQGTGELFF. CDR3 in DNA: TGTGCCAGCAGTCAACCCCAGGGCACCGGGGAGCTGTTTTTT.

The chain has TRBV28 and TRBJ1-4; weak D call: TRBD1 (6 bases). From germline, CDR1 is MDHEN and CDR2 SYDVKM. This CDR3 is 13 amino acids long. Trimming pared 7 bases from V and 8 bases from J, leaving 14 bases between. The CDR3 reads CASKGGRYEKLFF. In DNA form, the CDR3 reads TGTGCCAGCAAAGGGGGGCGGTACGAAAAACTGTTTTTT.

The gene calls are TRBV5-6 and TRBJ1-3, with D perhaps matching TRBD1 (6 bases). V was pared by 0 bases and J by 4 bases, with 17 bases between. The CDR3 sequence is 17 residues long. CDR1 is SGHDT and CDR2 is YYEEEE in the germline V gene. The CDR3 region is CASSLAGGAIIGNTIYF. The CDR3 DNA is TGTGCCAGCAGCTTGGCGGGGGGCGCCATTATAGGAAACACCATATATTTT.

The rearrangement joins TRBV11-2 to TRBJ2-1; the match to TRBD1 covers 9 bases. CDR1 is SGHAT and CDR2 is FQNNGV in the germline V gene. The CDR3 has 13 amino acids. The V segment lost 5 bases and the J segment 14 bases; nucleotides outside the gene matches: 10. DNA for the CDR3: TGTGCCAGCAGCCAAAAAGGACAGGGGCAGAAGTTCTTC. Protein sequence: CASSQKGQGQKFF.

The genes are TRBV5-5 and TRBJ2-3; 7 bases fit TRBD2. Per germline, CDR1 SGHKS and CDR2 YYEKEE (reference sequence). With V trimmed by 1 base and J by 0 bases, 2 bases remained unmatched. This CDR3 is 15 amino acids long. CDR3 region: CASSLLRGSTDTQYF. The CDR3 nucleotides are TGTGCCAGCAGCTTGTTGCGGGGGAGCACAGATACGCAGTATTTT. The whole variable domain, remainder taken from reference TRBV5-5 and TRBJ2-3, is DAGVTQSPTHLIKTRGQQVTLRCSPISGHKSVSWYQQVLGQGPQFIFQYYEKEERGRGNFPDRFSARQFPNYSSELNVNALLLGDSALYLCASSLLRGSTDTQYFGPGTRLTVL.

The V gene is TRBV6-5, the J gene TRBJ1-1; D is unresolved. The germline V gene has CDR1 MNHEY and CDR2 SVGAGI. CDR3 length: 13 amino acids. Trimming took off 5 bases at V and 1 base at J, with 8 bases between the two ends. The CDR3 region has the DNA TGTGCCAGCAGTCCACAGCGGAACACTGAAGCTTTCTTT. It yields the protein CASSPQRNTEAFF.

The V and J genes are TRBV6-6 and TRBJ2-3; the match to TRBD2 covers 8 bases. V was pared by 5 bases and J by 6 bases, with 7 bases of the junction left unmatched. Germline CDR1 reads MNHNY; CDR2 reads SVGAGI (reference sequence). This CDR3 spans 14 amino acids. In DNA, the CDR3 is TGTGCCAGCAGTCGCCGGGGGGGAGGGGATACGCAGTATTTT. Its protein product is CASSRRGGGDTQYF.